The subject of this entry is one T cell receptor (beta chain). Its specificity is unknown. This entry is derived from a study of T cell responses to AZD1222 COVID-19 vaccine. Study-wide results and caveats: It should be noted that donors were predominantly white British and more often female, and clonal diversity was possibly underestimated. Of spike-specific TCRs, nearly half reportedly target regions left unmutated in variants.

Data came from immunoSEQ multiplex PCR; TCRdb stores just in-frame clones and leaves some out. The sample shows approximately 100,000 clones, 93% of them seen only once. This CDR3 has 13 amino acids. The V gene's germline CDR1 is SGDLS and CDR2 YYNGEE. V lost 0 bases and J lost 7, with 11 bases in between. This chain uses TRBV9 with TRBJ2-7, with D possibly being TRBD2 (5 bases). This TCR derives from an adult in good health. The material was peripheral blood, obtained on day 0 of AZD1222 vaccination. CDR3 protein: CASSVVHGGEQYF. In DNA, the CDR3 is TGTGCCAGCAGCGTAGTCCACGGCGGGGAGCAGTACTTC.